Given below is one TCR beta chain in context. No antigen is known for it. As handled by the study authors: Because ImmunoSEQ provided only junction sequences with no quality scores, the filtering differed. The repertoire was sequenced with immunoSEQ multiplex PCR; TCRdb's copy has only in-frame clones and lacks some. The V and J calls and clone size come from that table; D and trimming were worked out from the DNA. Altogether roughly 2 million clones are present, roughly 95% being singletons, with the ten largest covering roughly 1%. Naive CD8 cells lacked CD45RO, underwent positive selection for CCR7 and left out terminally differentiated effector memory CD45RA+ cells. From germline, CDR1 is MNHNS and CDR2 SASEGT. The CDR3 length is 13 residues. V dropped 7 bases and J dropped 1; count of bases not matched to a gene: 3. This record belongs to a study of shared clonotypes between healthy human individuals. Whole-study findings and limits: Clonotypes which were not shared had lower generation probabilities than clonotypes that all four donors shared.

The sample taken for sequencing was naive CD8+ T cells sorted from blood. The chain couples TRBV6-1 to TRBJ2-7, with 8 bases aligning to TRBD2. The sequence was collected from a man aged 18 to 35 in good health. For the CDR3, the DNA is TGTGCCAGCAACCAGCGGGGGTCCTACGAGCAGTACTTC. Translated: CASNQRGSYEQYF.